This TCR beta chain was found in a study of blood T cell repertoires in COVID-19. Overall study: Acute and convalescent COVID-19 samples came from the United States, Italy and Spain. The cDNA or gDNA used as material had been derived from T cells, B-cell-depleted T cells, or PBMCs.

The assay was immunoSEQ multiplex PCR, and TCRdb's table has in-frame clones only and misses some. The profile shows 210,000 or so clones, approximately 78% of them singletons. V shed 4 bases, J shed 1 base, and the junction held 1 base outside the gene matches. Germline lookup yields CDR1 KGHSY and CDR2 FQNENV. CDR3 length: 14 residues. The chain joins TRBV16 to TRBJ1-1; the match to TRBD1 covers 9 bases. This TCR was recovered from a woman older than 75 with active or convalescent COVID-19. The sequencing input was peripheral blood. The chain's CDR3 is CASSLDRGNTEAFF. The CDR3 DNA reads TGTGCCAGCAGCCTGGACAGGGGGAACACTGAAGCTTTCTTT.